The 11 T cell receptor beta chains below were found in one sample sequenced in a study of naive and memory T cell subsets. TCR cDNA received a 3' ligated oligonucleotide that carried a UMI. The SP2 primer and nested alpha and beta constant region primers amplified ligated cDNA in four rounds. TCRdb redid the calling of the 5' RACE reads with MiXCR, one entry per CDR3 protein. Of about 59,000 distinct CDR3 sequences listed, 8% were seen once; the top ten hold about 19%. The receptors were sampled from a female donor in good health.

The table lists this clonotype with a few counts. This chain's CDR3 is CASSFRGSTEAFF. CDR3 bases: TGTGCCAGCAGTTTCAGAGGGAGCACTGAAGCTTTCTTT. The J gene is TRBJ1-1, the V gene TRBV12-3 or TRBV12-4; no firm D call. V lost 3 bases and J lost 4, with 9 bases in between. This CDR3 has 13 amino acids.

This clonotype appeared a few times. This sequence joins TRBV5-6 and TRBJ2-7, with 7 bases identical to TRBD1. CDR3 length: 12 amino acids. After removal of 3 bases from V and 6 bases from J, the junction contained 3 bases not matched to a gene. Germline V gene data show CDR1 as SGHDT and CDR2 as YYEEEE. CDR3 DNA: TGTGCCAGCAGCTGGACAGGAGGCGAGCAGTACTTC. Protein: CASSWTGGEQYF.

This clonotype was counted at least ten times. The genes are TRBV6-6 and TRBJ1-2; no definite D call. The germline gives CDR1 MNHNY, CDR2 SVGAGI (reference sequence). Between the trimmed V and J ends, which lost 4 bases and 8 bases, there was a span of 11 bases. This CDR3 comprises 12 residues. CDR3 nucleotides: TGTGCCAGCAGTTCCACGTATGACGGCTACACCTTC. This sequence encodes CASSSTYDGYTF.

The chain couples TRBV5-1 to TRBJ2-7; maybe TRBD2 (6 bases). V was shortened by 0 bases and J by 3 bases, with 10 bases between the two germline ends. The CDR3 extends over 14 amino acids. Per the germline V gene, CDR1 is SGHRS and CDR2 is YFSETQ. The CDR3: CASSLAGEIYEQYF. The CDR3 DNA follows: TGCGCCAGCAGCTTGGCGGGGGAAATCTACGAGCAGTACTTC.

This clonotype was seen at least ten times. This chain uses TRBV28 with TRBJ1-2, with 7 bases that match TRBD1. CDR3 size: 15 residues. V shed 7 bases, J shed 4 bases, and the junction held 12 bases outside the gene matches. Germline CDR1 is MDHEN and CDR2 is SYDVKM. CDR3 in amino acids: CASKMEGALGYGYTF. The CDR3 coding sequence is TGTGCCAGCAAAATGGAGGGGGCCCTAGGCTATGGCTACACCTTC.

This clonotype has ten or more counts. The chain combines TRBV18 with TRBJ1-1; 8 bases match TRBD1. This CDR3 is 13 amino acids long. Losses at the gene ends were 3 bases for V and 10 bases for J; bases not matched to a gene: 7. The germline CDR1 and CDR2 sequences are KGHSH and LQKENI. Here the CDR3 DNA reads TGTGCCAGCTCACCGATCGACAGGGGAGTAGCTTTCTTT. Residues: CASSPIDRGVAFF.

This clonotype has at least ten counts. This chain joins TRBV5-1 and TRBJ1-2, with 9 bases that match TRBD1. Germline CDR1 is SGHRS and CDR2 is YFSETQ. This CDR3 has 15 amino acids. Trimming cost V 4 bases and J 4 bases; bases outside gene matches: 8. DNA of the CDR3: TGCGCCAGCAGCGCCAAGACAGGGGGTTCCTATGGCTACACCTTC. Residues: CASSAKTGGSYGYTF.

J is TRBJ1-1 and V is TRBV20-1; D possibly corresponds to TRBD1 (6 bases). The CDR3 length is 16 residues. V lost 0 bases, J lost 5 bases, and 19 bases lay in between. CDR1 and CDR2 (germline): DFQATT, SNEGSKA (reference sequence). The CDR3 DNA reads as TGCAGTGCTAGAGATAGGACGTTGAGGGGGGGAACTGAAGCTTTCTTT. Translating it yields CSARDRTLRGGTEAFF.

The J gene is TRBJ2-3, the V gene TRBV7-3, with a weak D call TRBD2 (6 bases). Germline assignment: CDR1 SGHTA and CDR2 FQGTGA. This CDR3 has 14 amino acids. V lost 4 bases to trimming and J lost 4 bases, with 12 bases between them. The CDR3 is CASSSAGYADTQYF. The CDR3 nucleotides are TGTGCCAGCAGCTCCGCGGGATATGCAGATACGCAGTATTTT. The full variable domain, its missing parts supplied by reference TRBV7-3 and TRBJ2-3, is GAGVSQTPSNKVTEKGKYVELRCDPISGHTALYWYRQSLGQGPEFLIYFQGTGAADDSGLPNDRFFAVRPEGSVSTLKIQRTERGDSAVYLCASSSAGYADTQYFGPGTRLTVL.

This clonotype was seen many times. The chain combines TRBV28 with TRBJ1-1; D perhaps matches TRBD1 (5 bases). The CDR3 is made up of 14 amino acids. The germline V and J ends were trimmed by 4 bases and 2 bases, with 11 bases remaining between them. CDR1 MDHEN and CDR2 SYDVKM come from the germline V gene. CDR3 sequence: CASSWGGRNTEAFF. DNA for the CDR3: TGTGCCAGCAGTTGGGGGGGGAGAAACACTGAAGCTTTCTTT.

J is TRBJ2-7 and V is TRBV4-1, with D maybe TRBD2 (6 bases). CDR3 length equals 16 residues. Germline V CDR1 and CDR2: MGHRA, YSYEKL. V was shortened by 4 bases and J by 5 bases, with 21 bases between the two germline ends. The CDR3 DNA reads TGCGCCAGCAGCCCAGCAGCGGGTCGGCTGAGTAACGAGCAGTACTTC. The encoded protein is CASSPAAGRLSNEQYF.